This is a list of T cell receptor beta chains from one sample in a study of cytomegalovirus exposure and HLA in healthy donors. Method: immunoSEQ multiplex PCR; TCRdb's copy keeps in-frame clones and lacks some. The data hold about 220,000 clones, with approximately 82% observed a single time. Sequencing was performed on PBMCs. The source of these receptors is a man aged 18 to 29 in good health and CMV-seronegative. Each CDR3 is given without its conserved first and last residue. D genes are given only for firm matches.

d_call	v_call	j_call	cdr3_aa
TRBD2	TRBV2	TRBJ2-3	ASSEKILADTDTQY
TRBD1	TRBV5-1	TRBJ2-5	ASSPGQTLQETQY
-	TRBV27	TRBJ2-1	ASSPASYNEQF
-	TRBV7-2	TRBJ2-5	ASSPGHSRETQY
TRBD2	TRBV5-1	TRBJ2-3	ASSFGLAGVYDTQY
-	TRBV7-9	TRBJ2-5	ASSLNLSPNLEY
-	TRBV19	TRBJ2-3	ASTQWGPTDTQY
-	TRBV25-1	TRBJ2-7	ASSFTAGSSEQY
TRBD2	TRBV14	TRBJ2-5	ASSLAGGQETQY
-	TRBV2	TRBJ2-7	ASSPAGPYEQY
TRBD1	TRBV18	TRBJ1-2	ASSPGQVDGYT
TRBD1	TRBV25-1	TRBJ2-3	ASTEQGFNTQY
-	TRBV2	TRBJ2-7	ASSPLRGTVTYEQY
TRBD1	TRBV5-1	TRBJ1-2	ASSWGTAAGGNYGYT
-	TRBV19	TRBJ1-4	ASAERRANEKLF
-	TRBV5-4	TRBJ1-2	ASSLDLQGGYGYT
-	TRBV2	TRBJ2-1	ASSEISYSYNEQF
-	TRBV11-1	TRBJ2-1	ASSLPEGYNEQF
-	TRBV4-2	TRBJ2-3	ASSQRGGVVDTQY
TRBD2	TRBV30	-	AWSGGSSLSGGAYEQY
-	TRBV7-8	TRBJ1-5	ASSREPGEQPQH
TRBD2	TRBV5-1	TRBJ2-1	ASSPLAGTYNEQF
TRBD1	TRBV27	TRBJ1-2	ASSSYGQGWTEYGYT
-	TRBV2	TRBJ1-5	ATKPVTSNQPQH